These 18 T cell receptor beta chains came from one sample sequenced in a study of blood T cells in healthy people across ages. The authors ran a second PCR of about 7 to 12 cycles using a sample-barcoded 5' primer and a J-beta primer mix. TCRdb redid the calling of the 5' RACE reads with MiXCR, one entry per CDR3 protein. The profile covers roughly 700,000 distinct CDR3 sequences, with around 48% appearing a single time and about a third taken by the ten largest. Source material: blood. These receptors came from a woman aged 60 to 75 in good health.

This clonotype was recorded a few times. V usage is TRBV28 and J usage is TRBJ1-1; weak D call: TRBD1 (5 bases). The V gene's germline CDR1 is MDHEN and CDR2 SYDVKM. Deletions cut 2 bases from V and 4 bases from J, with 14 bases between. The CDR3 loop spans 15 amino acids. CDR3 region: CASSLKGLERTEAFF. The CDR3 DNA is TGTGCCAGCAGTTTAAAGGGGCTAGAGCGCACTGAAGCTTTCTTT.

The chain recombines TRBV10-3 with TRBJ1-6; D is possibly TRBD1 (6 bases). The germline V gene has CDR1 ENHRY and CDR2 SYGVKD. CDR3 length: 15 residues. V lost 2 bases and J lost 7, with 12 bases in between. In DNA, the CDR3 is TGTGCCATCAGTGAGGAGACAGGAAAAAATTCACCCCTCCACTTT. Residues: CAISEETGKNSPLHF.

In its sample, this clonotype was seen once. The chain employs TRBV7-2 and TRBJ2-4; tentative D call: TRBD2 (5 bases). Trimming removed 2 bases from V and 13 bases from J, with 12 bases in between. Per germline, CDR1 SGHTA and CDR2 FQGNSA. CDR3 length equals 12 residues. The CDR3 DNA reads TGTGCCAGCAGCTTACTGGGATGGGAGCAGTACTTC. Its translation is CASSLLGWEQYF.

The V call is TRBV6-6, the J call TRBJ1-1, with TRBD1 as a possible D gene (6 bases). Trimming stripped 5 bases from V and 1 base from J, with 11 bases between. The CDR3 sequence is 14 residues long. The germline CDR1 and CDR2 sequences are MNHNY and SVGAGI (reference sequence). The CDR3, as DNA: TGTGCCAGCAGTAACGAGGGACAGAACACTGAAGCTTTCTTT. This codes for CASSNEGQNTEAFF.

This clonotype was seen only a few times. The rearrangement links TRBV12-3 or TRBV12-4 to TRBJ2-3; D unresolved. The CDR3 covers 14 residues. V lost 3 bases and J lost 4, with 11 bases in between. CDR3 sequence (DNA): TGTGCCAGCAGTTTTAGAAGGACGGCAGATACGCAGTATTTT. It is translated as CASSFRRTADTQYF.

This chain links TRBV5-6 with TRBJ1-2; D perhaps matches TRBD1 (6 bases). Trimming pared 3 bases from V and 0 bases from J, leaving 15 bases between. Germline V gives CDR1 SGHDT, CDR2 YYEEEE. The length of the CDR3 is 16 residues. The DNA for the CDR3 is TGTGCCAGCAGCTCCGGGGGGGGCACCTCTAACTATGGCTACACCTTC. Its translation: CASSSGGGTSNYGYTF.

The rearrangement links TRBV7-9 to TRBJ2-3; possible D gene TRBD2, 6 bases. Germline V gene sequence: CDR1 SEHNR, CDR2 FQNEAQ (reference sequence). Trimming removed 1 base from V and 1 base from J, with 12 bases in between. The length of the CDR3 is 16 residues. The CDR3 loop reads CASSLDGRGGTDTQYF. CDR3 sequence (DNA): TGTGCCAGCAGCTTAGACGGGAGAGGCGGCACAGATACGCAGTATTTT.

This chain uses TRBV29-1 with TRBJ2-7; a possible D gene is TRBD1 (6 bases). V shed 6 bases and J shed 6 bases, with 15 bases lying between them. Germline-derived CDR1 and CDR2 are SQVTM and ANQGSEA. The CDR3 sequence is 12 residues long. The CDR3 nucleotides read TGCAGCGTAGGGACAAATCGCCTCGAGCAGTACTTC. Its protein product is CSVGTNRLEQYF.

The rearrangement uses TRBV7-2 and TRBJ2-4; D gene uncertain. Near its end, the DNA agrees better with TRBJ2-7, so the J call may be wrong. This CDR3 spans 13 amino acids. Germline CDR1 and CDR2: SGHTA and FQGNSA. The chain's CDR3 is CASSLLGSNEQYF. The CDR3 DNA reads as TGTGCCAGCAGCTTACTTGGATCTAACGAGCAGTACTTC.

The rearrangement links TRBV4-3 to TRBJ2-1, with D hard to call. V lost 3 bases, J lost 8 bases, and 8 bases lay in between. CDR1 is LGHNA and CDR2 is YSLEER in the germline V gene. The CDR3 is 12 amino acids. The CDR3: CASSHRTDEQFF. The CDR3 nucleotides are TGCGCCAGCAGCCACCGGACCGATGAGCAGTTCTTC.

A single count supports this clonotype. This sequence joins TRBV25-1 and TRBJ2-3; 12 bases are a match to TRBD2. There are 17 residues in the CDR3. From germline, CDR1 is MGHDK and CDR2 SYGVNS. V trimming: 3 bases; J trimming: 2 bases; junction bases outside the gene matches: 6. This CDR3 is CASSDPGLAGYTDTQYF. CDR3 DNA sequence: TGTGCCAGCAGTGACCCCGGACTAGCGGGATACACAGATACGCAGTATTTT.

The V call is TRBV6-5, the J call TRBJ1-3; D call uncertain. The germline V and J ends were trimmed by 0 bases and 0 bases, with 12 bases remaining between them. The CDR3 has 17 amino acids. The germline gives CDR1 MNHEY, CDR2 SVGAGI. The CDR3 nucleotides read TGTGCCAGCAGTTACTCGTACCTTCCTAGCTCTGGAAACACCATATATTTT. Amino acids: CASSYSYLPSSGNTIYF.

This clonotype came up a few times. The chain links TRBV27 to TRBJ1-2; possible D gene TRBD1, 6 bases. The CDR3 extends over 16 amino acids. The V and J ends lost 5 bases and 7 bases respectively, with 23 bases between them. Germline loops: CDR1 MNHEY, CDR2 SMNVEV (reference sequence). CDR3 protein: CASSRGQPTLTSGYTF. The CDR3 nucleotides read TGTGCCAGCAGTCGAGGACAGCCAACCCTTACGAGTGGCTACACCTTC.

This clonotype was observed a few times. This sequence joins TRBV6-6 and TRBJ1-5; D gene unclear. The CDR3 runs 12 residues. V lost 10 bases and J 4 bases, leaving 11 bases between the germline ends. The V gene's germline CDR1 is MNHNY and CDR2 SVGAGI (reference sequence). CDR3 coding DNA: TGTGCCACGACAAGGTCGAATCAGCCCCAGCATTTT. As protein: CATTRSNQPQHF.

This clonotype occurred a few times. The rearrangement links TRBV6-5 to TRBJ2-1, with D possibly matching TRBD1 (5 bases). The V and J ends lost 5 bases and 4 bases respectively, with 9 bases between them. The CDR3 consists of 13 residues. Germline-derived CDR1 and CDR2 are MNHEY and SVGAGI. The CDR3 sequence: CASSRQFYNEQFF. DNA for the CDR3: TGTGCCAGCAGTCGACAGTTTTACAATGAGCAGTTCTTC.

This clonotype occurred a few times. The V and J genes are TRBV6-6 and TRBJ1-2; TRBD1 agrees at 8 bases. Germline values: CDR1 MNHNY, CDR2 SVGAGI (reference sequence). The CDR3 sequence is 17 residues long. Losses at the gene ends were 5 bases for V and 6 bases for J; bases not matched to a gene: 17. CDR3 coding DNA: TGTGCCAGCAGTCTCGAACTGAAGAGACAGGGGCCAGATGGCTACACCTTC. Its protein product is CASSLELKRQGPDGYTF.

V usage is TRBV30 and J usage is TRBJ2-4, with D possibly being TRBD2 (6 bases). The V gene lost 0 bases and the J gene lost 8 bases, with 17 bases spanning the gap. This CDR3 region has 15 residues. CDR1 is GTSNPN and CDR2 is SVGIG in the germline V gene (reference sequence). The CDR3 DNA is TGTGCCTGGAGTGTATCCGACCCCTGGGGGGACATTCAGTACTTC. This encodes CAWSVSDPWGDIQYF.

The rearrangement uses TRBV20-1 and TRBJ1-2, with a possible D match to TRBD1 (6 bases). The CDR3 is made up of 13 amino acids. The V and J ends lost 1 base and 7 bases respectively, with 13 bases between them. The germline gives CDR1 DFQATT, CDR2 SNEGSKA (reference sequence). The DNA of the CDR3 is TGCAGTGCTAGAGGACAGGAGTGGTTTGGCTACACCTTC. Protein: CSARGQEWFGYTF.